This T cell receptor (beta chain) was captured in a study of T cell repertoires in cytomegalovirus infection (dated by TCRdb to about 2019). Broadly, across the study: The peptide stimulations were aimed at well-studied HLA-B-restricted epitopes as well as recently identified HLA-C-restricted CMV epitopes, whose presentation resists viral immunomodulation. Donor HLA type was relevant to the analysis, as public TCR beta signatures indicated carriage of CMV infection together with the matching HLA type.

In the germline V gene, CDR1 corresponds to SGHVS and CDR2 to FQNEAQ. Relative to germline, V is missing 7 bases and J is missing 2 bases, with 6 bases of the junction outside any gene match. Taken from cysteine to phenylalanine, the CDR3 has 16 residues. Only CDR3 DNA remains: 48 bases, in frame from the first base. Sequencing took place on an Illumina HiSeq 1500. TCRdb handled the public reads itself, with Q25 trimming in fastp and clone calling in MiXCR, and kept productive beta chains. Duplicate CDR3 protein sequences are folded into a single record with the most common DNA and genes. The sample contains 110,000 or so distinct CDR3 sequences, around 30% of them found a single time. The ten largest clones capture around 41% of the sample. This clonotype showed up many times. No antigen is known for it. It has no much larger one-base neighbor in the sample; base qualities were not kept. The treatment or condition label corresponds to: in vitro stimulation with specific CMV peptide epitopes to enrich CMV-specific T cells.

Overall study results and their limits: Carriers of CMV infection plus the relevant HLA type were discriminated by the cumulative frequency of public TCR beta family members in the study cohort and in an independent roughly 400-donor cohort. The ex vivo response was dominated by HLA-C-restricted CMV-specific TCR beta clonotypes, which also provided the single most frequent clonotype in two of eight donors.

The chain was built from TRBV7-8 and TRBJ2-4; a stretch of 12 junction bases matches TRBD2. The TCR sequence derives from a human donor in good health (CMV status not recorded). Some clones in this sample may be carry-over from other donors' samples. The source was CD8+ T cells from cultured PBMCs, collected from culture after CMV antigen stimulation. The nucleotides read TGTGCCAGCACCTCACTAGCGGGGGGATCCAAAAACATTCAGTACTTC. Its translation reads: CASTSLAGGSKNIQYF.